A single sample is the source of the 13 T cell receptor beta chains below, sequenced in a study of cytomegalovirus exposure and HLA in healthy donors. The primer mix had 60 Vbeta and 13 Jbeta primers. Some clones are missing from TCRdb's copy, which holds only in-frame ones; the method was immunoSEQ multiplex PCR. This sample's table has approximately 58,000 clones. The sequenced sample consisted of PBMCs. The origin of the receptors is a woman younger than 30 in good health and CMV-seronegative.

The rearrangement links TRBV25-1 to TRBJ2-1; 8 nucleotides line up with TRBD2. This CDR3 spans 16 amino acids. Per germline, CDR1 MGHDK and CDR2 SYGVNS. J was trimmed by 4 bases and V by 7 bases; bases with no gene match: 12. CDR3 in amino acids: CASTSESGTSYNEQFF. The CDR3 region has the DNA TGTGCCAGCACTTCTGAATCCGGGACTAGTTACAATGAGCAGTTCTTC.

The chain links TRBV4-1 to TRBJ1-2; D is uncertain. CDR3 length: 17 residues. Germline V gene sequence: CDR1 MGHRA, CDR2 YSYEKL. V was clipped by 1 base and J by 4 bases, with 19 bases between them. CDR3 sequence reads: CASSQGPGMEATYGYTF. In DNA, the CDR3 is TGCGCCAGCAGCCAAGGGCCGGGAATGGAAGCTACCTATGGCTACACCTTC.

The V call is TRBV9, the J call TRBJ1-1; TRBD1 matches 7 bases. This CDR3 is built from 13 residues. Per germline, CDR1 SGDLS and CDR2 YYNGEE. V trimming: 2 bases; J trimming: 4 bases; junction bases outside the gene matches: 2. The CDR3 DNA sequence: TGTGCCAGCAGCGTTACAGGGGCCACTGAAGCTTTCTTT. Amino acid sequence: CASSVTGATEAFF.

This sequence joins TRBV9 and TRBJ2-3; TRBD2 aligns across 8 bases. V was pared by 0 bases and J by 4 bases, with 7 bases of the junction left unmatched. The V gene's germline CDR1 is SGDLS and CDR2 YYNGEE. There are 16 residues in the CDR3. This chain's CDR3 is CASSVEASGHPDTQYF. CDR3 nucleotide sequence: TGTGCCAGCAGCGTAGAGGCTAGCGGGCACCCAGATACGCAGTATTTT.

The gene calls are TRBV7-3 and TRBJ2-7, with TRBD1 matching over 8 bases. The germline gives CDR1 SGHTA, CDR2 FQGTGA. The CDR3 runs to 15 residues. J gave up 3 bases and V 8 bases, and 12 bases lay outside the gene matches. DNA for the CDR3: TGTGCCAGCGCTCCAGGGGGCCCAGGGAACTACGAGCAGTACTTC. Amino acid sequence: CASAPGGPGNYEQYF.

The rearrangement uses TRBV25-1 and TRBJ1-1, with D unresolved. Trimming shortened V by 4 bases and J by 1 base, and 4 bases separated the two germline ends. CDR1 is MGHDK and CDR2 is SYGVNS in the germline V gene. There are 12 residues in the CDR3. For the CDR3, the DNA is TGTGCCAGCAGTGCCCGGAACACTGAAGCTTTCTTT. This gives the protein CASSARNTEAFF.

The CDR3 bases are TGTGCCAGCAGCAGACAGCTCAACTATGGCTACACCTTC. It codes for CASSRQLNYGYTF. V usage is TRBV6-5 and J usage is TRBJ1-2; TRBD1 is a possible D gene (5 bases). Germline CDR1 reads MNHEY; CDR2 reads SVGAGI. The V end was cut by 6 bases, the J end by 2 bases, with 10 bases between. The CDR3 runs to 13 residues.

The chain has TRBV9 and TRBJ1-2; 10 nucleotides match TRBD1. J was trimmed by 6 bases and V by 6 bases; bases with no gene match: 8. This CDR3 spans 14 amino acids. CDR1 is SGDLS and CDR2 is YYNGEE in the germline V gene. The CDR3 DNA follows: TGTGCCAGCACCCCGACAGGGGGCGGTAATGGCTACACCTTC. This sequence encodes CASTPTGGGNGYTF.

This chain joins TRBV19 and TRBJ1-1; D gene unclear. The CDR3 consists of 14 residues. V shed 2 bases and J shed 1 base, with 8 bases lying between them. The germline gives CDR1 LNHDA, CDR2 SQIVND (reference sequence). CDR3 amino acids: CASSIPLANTEAFF. The CDR3 coding sequence is TGTGCCAGTAGTATACCCCTGGCGAACACTGAAGCTTTCTTT.

The CDR3 DNA reads TGTGCCGGACTAGCAGGCCGCTCCTATAATTCACCCCTCCACTTT. Translation: CAGLAGRSYNSPLHF. V is TRBV30 and J is TRBJ1-6; D unresolved. The germline V and J ends were trimmed by 8 bases and 0 bases, with 14 bases remaining between them. The CDR3 consists of 15 residues. Germline V lookup: CDR1 GTSNPN, CDR2 SVGIG (reference sequence).

This chain links TRBV14 with TRBJ2-1, with D possibly being TRBD1 (6 bases). CDR1 and CDR2 (germline): SGHDN, FVKESK. V lost 1 base and J lost 4, with 14 bases in between. The CDR3 extends over 16 amino acids. CDR3 sequence: CASSQVGAGEYNEQFF. The CDR3 DNA reads as TGTGCCAGCAGCCAAGTGGGGGCCGGAGAGTACAATGAGCAGTTCTTC. Complete variable domain (other parts from reference TRBV14 and TRBJ2-1): EAGVTQFPSHSVIEKGQTVTLRCDPISGHDNLYWYRRVMGKEIKFLLHFVKESKQDESGMPNNRFLAERTGGTYSTLKVQPAELEDSGVYFCASSQVGAGEYNEQFFGPGTRLTVL.

The chain carries TRBV15 and TRBJ2-6; D gene ambiguous. In germline, CDR1 is LNHNV, CDR2 YYDKDF (reference sequence). Trimming took 0 bases from V and 3 from J, leaving 12 bases between them. This CDR3 is 17 amino acids long. The CDR3 loop is CATSREGSKFGANVLTF. CDR3 sequence (DNA): TGTGCCACCAGCAGAGAGGGCAGCAAATTTGGGGCCAACGTCCTGACTTTC.

The V gene is TRBV27, the J gene TRBJ2-7; 10 nucleotides line up with TRBD1. Trimming cost V 3 bases and J 6 bases; bases outside gene matches: 8. Germline CDR1 and CDR2: MNHEY and SMNVEV (reference sequence). This CDR3 is built from 15 residues. CDR3: CASSFGGQGPIEQYF. The CDR3 DNA sequence: TGTGCCAGCAGTTTTGGGGGACAGGGGCCCATCGAGCAGTACTTC.